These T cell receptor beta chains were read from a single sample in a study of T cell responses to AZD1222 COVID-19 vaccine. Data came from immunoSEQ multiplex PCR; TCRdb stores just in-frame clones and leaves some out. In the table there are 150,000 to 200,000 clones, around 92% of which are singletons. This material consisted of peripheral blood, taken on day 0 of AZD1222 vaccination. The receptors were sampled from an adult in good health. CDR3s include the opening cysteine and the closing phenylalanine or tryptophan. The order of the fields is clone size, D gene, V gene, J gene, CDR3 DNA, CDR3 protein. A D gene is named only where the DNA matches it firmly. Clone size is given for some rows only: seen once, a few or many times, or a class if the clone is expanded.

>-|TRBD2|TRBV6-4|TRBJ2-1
TGTGCCAGCAGTGAGGGGACTAGCGACGAGCAGTTCTTC
CASSEGTSDEQFF
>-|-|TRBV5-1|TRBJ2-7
TGCGCCAGCAGCTTGTCCGTCCCCTCCTACGAGCAGTACTTC
CASSLSVPSYEQYF
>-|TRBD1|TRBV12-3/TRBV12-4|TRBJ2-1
TGTGCCAGCAGCAGAACAGGGGCTGGTGAGCAGTTCTTC
CASSRTGAGEQFF
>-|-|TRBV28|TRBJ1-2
TGTGCCAGCAGTTTAGGAGGTCATAAACTCTACACCTTC
CASSLGGHKLYTF
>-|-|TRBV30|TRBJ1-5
TGTGCCTGTCGTGTGGGAGACCTCGTAGCCCAGCATTTT
CACRVGDLVAQHF
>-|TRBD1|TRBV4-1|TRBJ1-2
TGCGCCAGCAGCCAAACCCCGGGACAGGGGGGTGGCTACACCTTC
CASSQTPGQGGGYTF
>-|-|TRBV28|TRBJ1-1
TGTGCCAGCGGAGGGAGGCAGCACACTGAAGCTTTCTTT
CASGGRQHTEAFF
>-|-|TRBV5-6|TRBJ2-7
TGTGCCAGCAGCTTGCTTGTAGGGGCCTACGAGCAGTACTTC
CASSLLVGAYEQYF
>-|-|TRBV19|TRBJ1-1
TGTGCCAGTAGTCCTCGCCGATGGGGGAACACTGAAGCTTTCTTT
CASSPRRWGNTEAFF
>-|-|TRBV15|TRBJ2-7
TGTGCCACCAGCAGAGATCTCGGGGTTTACGAGCAGTACTTC
CATSRDLGVYEQYF
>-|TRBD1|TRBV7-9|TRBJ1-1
TGTGCCAGCAGCATGACAGGGAGGATTGAAGCTTTCTTT
CASSMTGRIEAFF
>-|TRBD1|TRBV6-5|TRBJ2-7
TGTGCTGGGAGGGACAGGGGTAGCTACGAGCAGTACTTC
CAGRDRGSYEQYF
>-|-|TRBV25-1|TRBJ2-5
TGTGCCAGCAGTGAAGTAGGGGTGGGAAAGGAGACCCAGTACTTC
CASSEVGVGKETQYF
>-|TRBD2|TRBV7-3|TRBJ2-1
TGTGCCAGCAGCCCCACGGGCGGGAGAGTCTACAATGAGCAGTTCTTC
CASSPTGGRVYNEQFF
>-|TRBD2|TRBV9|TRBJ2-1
TGTGCCAGCAGCGTAGAGACTAGCGGGAACAGTGTGGAGCAGTTCTTC
CASSVETSGNSVEQFF
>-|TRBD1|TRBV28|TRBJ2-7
TGTGCCAGCAGCGGGACAGTGACACGCTACGAGCAGTACTTC
CASSGTVTRYEQYF
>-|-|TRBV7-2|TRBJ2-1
TGTGCCAGCAGCTTTGGTGGCTCCTACAATGAGCAGTTCTTC
CASSFGGSYNEQFF
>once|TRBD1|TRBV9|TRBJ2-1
TGTGCCAGCAGCGAACACCGGGACAGAGAGCAGTTCTTC
CASSEHRDREQFF
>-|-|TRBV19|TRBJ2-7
TGTGCCAGTAGTATAGATCGGCAGGGGGGCTACGAGCAGTACTTC
CASSIDRQGGYEQYF
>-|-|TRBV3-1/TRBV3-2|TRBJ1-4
TGTGCCAGCAGCCCCCGCGGGAGGGCCGATGAAAAACTGTTTTTT
CASSPRGRADEKLFF
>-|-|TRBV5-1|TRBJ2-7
TGCGCCAGCAGCTTGGTAGACGCCCGGGGGAACGAGCAGTACTTC
CASSLVDARGNEQYF
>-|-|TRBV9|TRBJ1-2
TGTGCCAGCAGCAAAGGCTCGGATAACTATGGCTACACCTTC
CASSKGSDNYGYTF
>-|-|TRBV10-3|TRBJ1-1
TGTGCCATCAGTGCCGCCCTGGGCACTGAAGCTTTCTTT
CAISAALGTEAFF
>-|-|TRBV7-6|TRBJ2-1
TGTGCCAGCAGCTTAAGGTCGGGGGTTGACAATGAGCAGTTCTTC
CASSLRSGVDNEQFF
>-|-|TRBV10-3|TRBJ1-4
TGTGCCATCAGTGTTAGGGCAGGGGAAAAACTGTTTTTT
CAISVRAGEKLFF
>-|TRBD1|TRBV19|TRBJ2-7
TGTGCCAGTAGTGGAGCGACAGGGGGAACCTACGAGCAGTACTTC
CASSGATGGTYEQYF